Listed below are T cell receptor beta chains from one sample, sequenced in a study of blood T cell repertoires in COVID-19. This table comes from immunoSEQ multiplex PCR, and its TCRdb copy is limited to in-frame clones, with some not included. Among 200,000 or so clones listed, 80% were seen once. The specimen was PBMCs or T cells enriched from blood (not recorded which). Source of these receptors: a woman aged 35 to 49 with acute COVID-19. Each CDR3 is given with its conserved first and last residue. A D gene is named only where the DNA matches it firmly. Clone size, where shown, is once, few, many, or a class for clones that have expanded.

cdr3_length: 16
d_call: NA
v_call: TRBV28
j_call: TRBJ1-4
clone_size: NA
cdr3_nt: TGTGCCAGCACCCCTTACCGTCGTGTGCGGGCTGAAAAACTGTTTTTT
cdr3_aa: CASTPYRRVRAEKLFF

cdr3_length: 15
d_call: NA
v_call: TRBV5-1
j_call: TRBJ1-1
clone_size: few
cdr3_nt: TGCGCCAGCAGCTCGGGTGGGGTAGGGGACACTGAAGCTTTCTTT
cdr3_aa: CASSSGGVGDTEAFF

cdr3_length: 15
d_call: NA
v_call: TRBV7-8
j_call: TRBJ1-5
clone_size: NA
cdr3_nt: TGTGCCAGCTCCTTAAGGGGACAAGTAACTGAGCCCCAGCATTTT
cdr3_aa: CASSLRGQVTEPQHF

cdr3_length: 17
d_call: TRBD1
v_call: TRBV28
j_call: TRBJ2-1
clone_size: NA
cdr3_nt: TGTGCCAGCAGTTTAAAGGGGTGGGACAGGGGGTTTGATGAGCAGTTCTTC
cdr3_aa: CASSLKGWDRGFDEQFF

cdr3_length: 14
d_call: NA
v_call: TRBV5-1
j_call: TRBJ1-1
clone_size: NA
cdr3_nt: TGCGCCAGCAGCTTGGGAACCAGTTACACTGAAGCTTTCTTT
cdr3_aa: CASSLGTSYTEAFF

cdr3_length: 14
d_call: NA
v_call: TRBV19
j_call: TRBJ2-7
clone_size: few
cdr3_nt: TGTGCCAGTAGTCGCGGGACCCAATCCTCCGAGCAGTACTTC
cdr3_aa: CASSRGTQSSEQYF

cdr3_length: 15
d_call: TRBD2
v_call: TRBV7-3
j_call: TRBJ2-3
clone_size: NA
cdr3_nt: TGTGCCAGCAGCGCGGGACTACTAGAAACAGATACGCAGTATTTT
cdr3_aa: CASSAGLLETDTQYF

cdr3_length: 19
d_call: TRBD1
v_call: TRBV2
j_call: TRBJ2-6
clone_size: NA
cdr3_nt: TGTGCCAGCAGACCCGTCTCAGGGGGCCCCGCGGGTGGGGCCAACGTCCTGACTTTC
cdr3_aa: CASRPVSGGPAGGANVLTF

cdr3_length: 13
d_call: TRBD2
v_call: TRBV10-3
j_call: TRBJ2-7
clone_size: few
cdr3_nt: TGTGCCATCAGCGCTGGACTAGGCTACGAGCAGTACTTC
cdr3_aa: CAISAGLGYEQYF

cdr3_length: 14
d_call: NA
v_call: TRBV5-1
j_call: TRBJ1-1
clone_size: NA
cdr3_nt: TGCGCCAGCAGCTTGGCCAGATTGAACACTGAAGCTTTCTTT
cdr3_aa: CASSLARLNTEAFF

cdr3_length: 13
d_call: NA
v_call: TRBV6-6
j_call: TRBJ2-3
clone_size: NA
cdr3_nt: TGTGCCAGCAGGGTGTGGGAGGCGGATACGCAGTATTTT
cdr3_aa: CASRVWEADTQYF

cdr3_length: 15
d_call: NA
v_call: TRBV9
j_call: TRBJ1-6
clone_size: NA
cdr3_nt: TGTGCCAGCAGCGTATCTGACAGTTATAATTCACCCCTCCACTTT
cdr3_aa: CASSVSDSYNSPLHF

cdr3_length: 13
d_call: NA
v_call: TRBV18
j_call: TRBJ1-1
clone_size: NA
cdr3_nt: TGTGCCAGCTCAGGACAGAAGAACACTGAAGCTTTCTTT
cdr3_aa: CASSGQKNTEAFF

cdr3_length: 16
d_call: TRBD1
v_call: TRBV5-6
j_call: TRBJ1-2
clone_size: NA
cdr3_nt: TGTGCCAGCAGCTTGCTCTCCTCAGGGGGTAACTATGGCTACACCTTC
cdr3_aa: CASSLLSSGGNYGYTF

cdr3_length: 15
d_call: NA
v_call: TRBV30
j_call: TRBJ1-5
clone_size: NA
cdr3_nt: TGTGCCTGGAACAACGGGAGAGATAGCAATCAGCCCCAGCATTTT
cdr3_aa: CAWNNGRDSNQPQHF

cdr3_length: 13
d_call: NA
v_call: TRBV9
j_call: TRBJ2-2
clone_size: NA
cdr3_nt: TGTGCCAGCAGCACCACTCGGACCGGGGAGCTGTTTTTT
cdr3_aa: CASSTTRTGELFF